This TCR beta chain emerged from a study of a mutant IDH1 vaccine in newly diagnosed glioma. Study background: Patients were started on vaccination 4-6 weeks after radiotherapy alone, or with temozolomide cycles. Patients arrived already treated with radiotherapy, temozolomide, or both, most having had both.

Germline CDR1 is LGHNA and CDR2 is YNFKEQ. CDR3 length: 14 residues. Trimming left V 0 bases short and J 0 bases short, with 4 bases between. Regarding time point: week 11, during vaccination. In every dose of vaccine, 300 ug of mutant IDH1 20-mer peptide was given alongside topical imiquimod. The repertoire was sequenced with immunoSEQ multiplex PCR; TCRdb's copy has only in-frame clones and lacks some. Altogether some 64,000 clones are present, about four fifths being singletons, with the ten largest covering around 8.3%. This clone was counted between two and nine times. Its antigen is not known. This clonotype originated in a woman aged 50 to 65 with glioma. The sequencing here drew on PBMCs, taken from a glioma patient whose treatment included an IDH1 peptide vaccine. The J gene is TRBJ2-3, the V gene TRBV4-2; D gene uncertain. The CDR3 loop reads CASSQDASTDTQYF. Written as DNA, the CDR3 is TGTGCCAGCAGCCAAGATGCTAGCACAGATACGCAGTATTTT.